This T cell receptor (beta chain) was recovered during a study of ipilimumab plus nivolumab after autologous stem cell transplantation. On the study more broadly: A median of roughly 8 nivolumab and roughly 5 ipilimumab doses were given.

Comment on this clone: Its antigen remains unknown.

Germline loops: CDR1 SGHAT, CDR2 FQNNGV. The V segment lost 5 bases and the J segment 11 bases; nucleotides outside the gene matches: 10. CDR3 size: 14 residues. Study-wide findings and caveats: Per the authors, repertoire, Treg and microbiota data justify further study.

The data were produced by immunoSEQ multiplex PCR, yet TCRdb's version contains in-frame clones alone and is incomplete. The sample yields 15,000 to 20,000 clones, about 81% seen once. Patients got ipilimumab 1 mg/kg beginning 14 to 28 days post-transplant. Patients received nivolumab 3 mg/kg at weeks 1, 4, 7, 10, then fortnightly to week 26. The chain employs TRBV11-2 and TRBJ1-4, with 8 bases matching TRBD1. Sample: PBMCs, taken in a trial of ipilimumab plus nivolumab as post-transplant consolidation. The sequence came from a male donor with diffuse large B-cell lymphoma. The chain's CDR3 is CASSRGGTGDKLFF. The CDR3 bases are TGTGCCAGCAGCCGAGGGGGGACAGGCGACAAACTGTTTTTT.